A selection of T cell receptor beta chains follows, all from one sample in a study of response to subunit inactivated influenza vaccine. TCRdb reanalysed the RT-PCR reads using MiXCR and keeps one entry per CDR3 protein. Of 500,000 or so distinct CDR3 sequences in the sample, 16% are singletons; the top ten hold over 2.5%. This sample comprised CD4+ T cells sorted from PBMCs, obtained around 2 years after vaccination. Receptors were obtained from a man between 45 and 75 years old who received an inactivated influenza vaccine. Each CDR3 is given with its conserved first and last residue. D genes are given only for firm matches. Clone size is stated in some rows and not others, as once, few, many or a class when expanded.

TRBJ2-7 | - | TRBV29-1 | TRBD2 | CSVEDRGGSNEQYF | TGCAGCGTTGAAGATCGGGGGGGTAGCAACGAGCAGTACTTC
TRBJ2-4 | - | TRBV13 | - | CASSFVAAKNIQYF | TGTGCCAGCAGCTTTGTGGCGGCGAAAAACATTCAGTACTTC
TRBJ1-5 | - | TRBV11-2 | TRBD1 | CASSSIKPGQGGPQHF | TGTGCCAGCAGCTCTATAAAACCGGGACAGGGTGGACCCCAGCATTTT
TRBJ1-5 | - | TRBV6-1 | - | CASSEQPQHF | TGTGCCAGCAGTGAACAGCCCCAGCATTTT
TRBJ2-1 | many | TRBV28 | TRBD2 | CASSMTSGRAYERGFF | TGTGCCAGCAGCATGACTAGCGGGAGGGCCTATGAGAGGGGGTTCTTC
TRBJ2-3 | few | TRBV7-2 | - | CASSPQGQFPTDTQYF | TGTGCCAGCAGCCCCCAAGGACAGTTTCCCACAGATACGCAGTATTTT
TRBJ2-7 | - | TRBV7-2 | TRBD1 | CASSLALDRSYEQYF | TGTGCCAGCAGCTTAGCGCTGGACAGGTCCTACGAGCAGTACTTC
TRBJ2-7 | few | TRBV7-9 | - | CASSLVGIPYEQYF | TGTGCCAGCAGCCTCGTAGGCATTCCCTACGAGCAGTACTTC
TRBJ2-1 | few | TRBV25-1 | TRBD2 | CASSRTSGDEQFF | TGTGCCAGCAGTCGGACTAGCGGCGATGAGCAGTTCTTC
TRBJ2-3 | - | TRBV12-3/TRBV12-4 | - | CASSFSGGEATQYF | TGTGCCAGCAGTTTTTCGGGTGGGGAGGCTACGCAGTATTTT
TRBJ2-3 | - | TRBV11-3 | TRBD2 | CASSLELGMGLAGGPYRDTQYF | TGTGCCAGCAGCTTAGAGCTGGGGATGGGACTAGCGGGAGGGCCGTATCGAGATACGCAGTATTTT
TRBJ2-1 | - | TRBV6-1 | TRBD2 | CASSPKRGVGGIYNEQFF | TGTGCCAGCAGCCCCAAACGCGGGGTGGGGGGGATCTACAATGAGCAGTTCTTC
TRBJ2-1 | - | TRBV21-1 | - | CASSKGNAGTSGKDEQFF | TGTGCCAGCAGCAAAGGAAACGCGGGGACTAGCGGGAAGGATGAGCAGTTCTTC
TRBJ2-1 | - | TRBV4-2 | TRBD2 | CASSQDRSLAGASEQFF | TGTGCCAGCAGCCAAGACAGGTCACTAGCGGGAGCAAGTGAGCAGTTCTTC
TRBJ2-7 | - | TRBV4-3 | - | CASSSTSLGRGTPIYF | TGCGCCAGCAGCTCAACCTCCCTCGGACGGGGGACCCCCATCTACTTC
TRBJ2-7 | - | TRBV11-2 | - | CASSSSGTMNEQYF | TGTGCCAGCAGCTCATCAGGGACCATGAACGAGCAGTACTTC
TRBJ2-2 | once | TRBV10-3 | - | CAISEAKILTNTGELFF | TGTGCCATCAGTGAGGCAAAGATCCTTACGAACACCGGGGAGCTGTTTTTT
TRBJ1-5 | - | TRBV7-2 | TRBD1 | CASSLQTGVNQPQHF | TGTGCCAGCAGCTTACAGACAGGGGTCAATCAGCCCCAGCATTTT
TRBJ2-7 | - | TRBV10-2 | - | CASSGAGARSYEQYF | TGCGCCAGCAGTGGGGCGGGGGCCCGCTCCTACGAGCAGTACTTC
TRBJ2-1 | few | TRBV2 | TRBD1 | CASSARQGNYNEQFF | TGTGCCAGCAGTGCAAGACAGGGGAACTACAATGAGCAGTTCTTC
TRBJ2-7 | few | TRBV5-1 | - | CASSHPDRYEQYF | TGCGCCAGCAGCCACCCCGACCGCTACGAGCAGTACTTC
TRBJ2-1 | few | TRBV24-1 | - | CATSDLGPNNEQFF | TGTGCCACCAGTGATTTGGGGCCAAACAATGAGCAGTTCTTC
TRBJ2-1 | few | TRBV11-2 | - | CASSLSRASGEQFF | TGTGCCAGCAGCTTATCAAGGGCAAGCGGTGAGCAGTTCTTC